The clone carrying this T cell receptor beta chain has only a few counts. What was amplified from RNA transcripts were TCR beta CDR3 regions. HTBI primers drove first-round RT-PCR of the TCR CDR3. TCRdb re-called the multiplex PCR reads through MiXCR, storing one row per CDR3 protein. The table includes roughly 740,000 distinct CDR3 sequences, about a sixth detected once. The source of the sample is a study of T cells in Graves' hyperthyroidism and ophthalmopathy. The CDR3 length is 13 residues. CDR1 is DFQATT, CDR2 SNEGSKA, per germline (reference sequence). V lost 4 bases and J lost 5, with 14 bases in between. Graves' hyperthyroidism was deemed stable absent ophthalmopathy progression within 18 months.

J is TRBJ2-5 and V is TRBV20-1; D may be TRBD1 (6 bases). This clonotype was sampled from a man younger than 35 with Graves' hyperthyroidism. The source material was blood. The DNA of the CDR3 is TGCAGTGCTAATACAGGGCCGAGTGAGACCCAGTACTTC. Its protein product is CSANTGPSETQYF.